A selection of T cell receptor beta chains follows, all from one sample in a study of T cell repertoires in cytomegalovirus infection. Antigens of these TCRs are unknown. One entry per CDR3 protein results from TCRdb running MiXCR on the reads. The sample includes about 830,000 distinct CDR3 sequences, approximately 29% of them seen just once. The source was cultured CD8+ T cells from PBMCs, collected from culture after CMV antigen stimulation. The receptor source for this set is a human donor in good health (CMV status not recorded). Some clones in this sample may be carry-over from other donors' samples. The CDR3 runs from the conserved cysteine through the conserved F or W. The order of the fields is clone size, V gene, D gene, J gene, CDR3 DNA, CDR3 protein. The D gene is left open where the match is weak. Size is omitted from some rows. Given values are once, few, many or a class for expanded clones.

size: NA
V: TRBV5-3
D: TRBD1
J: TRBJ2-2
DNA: TGTGCCAGCAGCGACTGGGGGACAGCTAACACCGGGGAGCTGTTTTTT
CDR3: CASSDWGTANTGELFF

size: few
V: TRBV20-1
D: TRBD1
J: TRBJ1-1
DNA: TGCAGTGCTAGGAACAGGGGGCCGAGGCGCACTGAAGCTTTCTTT
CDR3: CSARNRGPRRTEAFF

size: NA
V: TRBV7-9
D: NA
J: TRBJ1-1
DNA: TGTGCCAGCAGCTTACAAATCCCGGACACTGAAGCTTTCTTT
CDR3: CASSLQIPDTEAFF

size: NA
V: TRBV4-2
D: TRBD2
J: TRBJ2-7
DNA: TGTGCCAGCAGCCAAGGCGGGCTAGCGGGGGACGAGCAGTACTTC
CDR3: CASSQGGLAGDEQYF

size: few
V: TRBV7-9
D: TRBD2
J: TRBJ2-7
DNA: TGTGCCAGCAGCTCGAAGCGGGGGGAAACCGAGCAGTACTTC
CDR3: CASSSKRGETEQYF

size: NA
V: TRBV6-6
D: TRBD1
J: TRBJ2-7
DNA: TGTGCCAGCACACAGGGGGTCTCCTACGAGCAGTACTTC
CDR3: CASTQGVSYEQYF

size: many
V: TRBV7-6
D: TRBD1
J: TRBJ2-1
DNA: TGTGCCAGCAGCTTAGAAAGTCAGGGGGACTACAATGAGCAGTTCTTC
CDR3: CASSLESQGDYNEQFF

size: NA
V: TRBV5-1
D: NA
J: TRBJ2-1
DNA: TGCGCCAGCCGGGCGGCGCCGGATGAGCAGTTCTTC
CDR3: CASRAAPDEQFF

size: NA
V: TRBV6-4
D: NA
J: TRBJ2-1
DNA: TGTGCCAGCAGTGAGAGTCCCGGGACCTCCAATGAGCAGTTCTTC
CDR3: CASSESPGTSNEQFF

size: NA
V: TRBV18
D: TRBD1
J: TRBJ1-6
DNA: TGTGCCAGCTCACGGACGGGACAGGAAAATTCACCCCTCCACTTT
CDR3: CASSRTGQENSPLHF

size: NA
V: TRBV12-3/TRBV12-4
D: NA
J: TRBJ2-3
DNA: TGTGCCAGCAGTTTCATCCCGGGACTTCGCACAGATACGCAGTATTTT
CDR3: CASSFIPGLRTDTQYF

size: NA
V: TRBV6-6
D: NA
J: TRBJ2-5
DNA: TGTGCCAGTGGACATTTTCAAGAGACCCAGTACTTC
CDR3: CASGHFQETQYF

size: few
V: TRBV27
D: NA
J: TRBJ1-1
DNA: TGTGCCAGCAGTTTCGGCGTGTATGGCACTGAAGCTTTCTTT
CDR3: CASSFGVYGTEAFF

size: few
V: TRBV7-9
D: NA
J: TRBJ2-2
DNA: TGTGCCAGCAACCATATGGGGGTGACGGACACCGGGGAGCTGTTTTTT
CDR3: CASNHMGVTDTGELFF

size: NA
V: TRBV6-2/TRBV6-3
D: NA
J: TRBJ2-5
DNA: TGTGCCAGCAGTTATATGGGGATGGAGACCCAGTACTTC
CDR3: CASSYMGMETQYF

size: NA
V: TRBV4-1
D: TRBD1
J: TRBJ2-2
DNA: TGCGCCAGCAGCCGACACAGGGGGTCCACCGGGGAGCTGTTTTTT
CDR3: CASSRHRGSTGELFF

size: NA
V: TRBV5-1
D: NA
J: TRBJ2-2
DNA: TGCGCCAGCAGGGAGGAGAACACCGGGGAGCTGTTTTTT
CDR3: CASREENTGELFF

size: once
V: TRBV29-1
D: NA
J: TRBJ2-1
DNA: TGCAGGGTTGAAGGGTCAGGCAATGAGCAGTTCTTC
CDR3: CRVEGSGNEQFF

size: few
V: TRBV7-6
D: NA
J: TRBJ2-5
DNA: TGTGCCAGCAGCCCCCCGACAATTATGGGGGAGACCCAGTACTTC
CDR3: CASSPPTIMGETQYF

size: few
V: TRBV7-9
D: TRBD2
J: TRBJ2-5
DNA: TGTGCCAGCAGCCCAGGTGGACTAGCGCTCCAAGAGACCCAGTACTTC
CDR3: CASSPGGLALQETQYF

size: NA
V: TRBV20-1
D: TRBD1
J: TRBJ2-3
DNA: TGCAGTGCGGGGGACAGGGGGCGAGGGGAAGATACGCAGTATTTT
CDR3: CSAGDRGRGEDTQYF

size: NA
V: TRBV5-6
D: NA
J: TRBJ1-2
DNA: TGTGCCAGCAGCTCTTACAGGGACCCGGACTATGGCTACACCTTC
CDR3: CASSSYRDPDYGYTF

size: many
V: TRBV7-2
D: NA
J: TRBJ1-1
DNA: TGTGCCAGCAGCCCCCGGATGGGGCTAATGAACACTGAAGCTTTCTTT
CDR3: CASSPRMGLMNTEAFF

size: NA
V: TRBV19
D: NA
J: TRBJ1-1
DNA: TGTGCCATAGGGGATCCGGCCACTGAAGCTTTCTTT
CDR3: CAIGDPATEAFF

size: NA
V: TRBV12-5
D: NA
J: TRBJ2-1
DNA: TGTGCTAGTGGTTTGAATAGTCTCGGTGGTAATGAGCAGTTCTTC
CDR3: CASGLNSLGGNEQFF

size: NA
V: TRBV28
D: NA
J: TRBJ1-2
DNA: TGTGCCAGCAGTGTCTTTATTAACTACAGGGTCGGTGGCTACACCTTC
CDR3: CASSVFINYRVGGYTF

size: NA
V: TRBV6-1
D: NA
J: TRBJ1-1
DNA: TGTGCAGCAGGGGCAGTACAGAACACTGAAGCTTTCTTT
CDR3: CAAGAVQNTEAFF

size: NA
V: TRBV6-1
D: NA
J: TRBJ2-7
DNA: TGTGCCAGCAGCCATAACTACTACGAGCAGTACTTC
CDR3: CASSHNYYEQYF

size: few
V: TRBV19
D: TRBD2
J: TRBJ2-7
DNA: TGTGCCAGTAGTGCTATAGCGGGGGGCCCCGATATGACCTCCTACGAGCAGTACTTC
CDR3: CASSAIAGGPDMTSYEQYF

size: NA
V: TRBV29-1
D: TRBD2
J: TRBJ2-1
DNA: TGCAGCGTTCCGACTAGCGGATACAATGAGCAGTTCTTC
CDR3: CSVPTSGYNEQFF

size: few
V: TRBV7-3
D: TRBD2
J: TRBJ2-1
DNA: TGTGCCAGCAGCCACTCGGGGGGGCGTGAGTCTCACAATGAGCAGTTCTTC
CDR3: CASSHSGGRESHNEQFF

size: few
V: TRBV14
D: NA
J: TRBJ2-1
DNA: TGTGCCAGCAGCCCTGATGCGGGCGTCGACAATGAGCAGTTCTTC
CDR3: CASSPDAGVDNEQFF

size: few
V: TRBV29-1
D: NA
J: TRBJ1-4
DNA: TGCAGCGTTGAAGATGGCGTCCAGCCAGGTACAACTAATGAAAAACTGTTTTTT
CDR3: CSVEDGVQPGTTNEKLFF